The source of this TCR beta chain is a study of shared clonotypes between healthy human individuals. Study at large: Participating donors consisted of two women and a few men aged 18 to 49. Study findings and constraints: Depth of sequencing was expected to influence donor clonotype sharing. Naive subsets typically showed greater estimated richness than memory subsets.

As regards this clone: What it binds is not known.

Trimming took 1 base from V and 7 from J; bases not matched to a gene: 6. This CDR3 spans 15 amino acids. The germline gives CDR1 SGHTA, CDR2 FQGTGA. Repertoires were generated with immunoSEQ multiplex PCR, while TCRdb's copy carries only in-frame clones and drops some. This table has about 2.4 million clones, more than 85% appearing once. Input material: naive CD4+ T cells from PBMCs. The subset was: CD45RA+ positively selected. The chain employs TRBV7-3 and TRBJ1-5; 8 nucleotides align to TRBD1. The TCR was taken from a man between 18 and 35 years old in good health. Some clones in this sample may be carry-over from other donors' samples. CDR3 amino acids: CASSLNAGTGQPQHF. The CDR3 nucleotides are TGTGCCAGCAGCTTAAATGCAGGGACAGGCCAGCCCCAGCATTTT.